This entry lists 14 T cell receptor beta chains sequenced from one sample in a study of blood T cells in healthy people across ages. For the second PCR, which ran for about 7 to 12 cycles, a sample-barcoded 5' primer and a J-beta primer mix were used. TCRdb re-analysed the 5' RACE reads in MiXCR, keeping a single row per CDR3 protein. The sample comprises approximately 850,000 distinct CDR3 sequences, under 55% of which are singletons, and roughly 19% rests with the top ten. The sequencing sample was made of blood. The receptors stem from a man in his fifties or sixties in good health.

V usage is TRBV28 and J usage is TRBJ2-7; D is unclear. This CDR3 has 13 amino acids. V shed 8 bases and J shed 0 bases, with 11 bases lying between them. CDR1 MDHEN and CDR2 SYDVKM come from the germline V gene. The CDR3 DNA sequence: TGTGCCAGCGGAGTCCGAAGCTCCTACGAGCAGTACTTC. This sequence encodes CASGVRSSYEQYF.

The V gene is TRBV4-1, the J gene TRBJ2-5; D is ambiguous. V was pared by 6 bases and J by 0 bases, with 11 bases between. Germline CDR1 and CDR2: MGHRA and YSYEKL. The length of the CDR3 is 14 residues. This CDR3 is CASSRGNYQETQYF. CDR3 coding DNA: TGCGCCAGCAGTCGAGGCAACTACCAAGAGACCCAGTACTTC.

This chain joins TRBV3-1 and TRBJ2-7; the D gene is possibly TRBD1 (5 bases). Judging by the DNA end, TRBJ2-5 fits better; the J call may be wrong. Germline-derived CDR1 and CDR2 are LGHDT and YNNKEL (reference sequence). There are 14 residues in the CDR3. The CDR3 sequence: CASSQDRGAETQYF. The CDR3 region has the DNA TGTGCCAGCAGCCAAGATAGGGGCGCAGAGACCCAGTACTTC.

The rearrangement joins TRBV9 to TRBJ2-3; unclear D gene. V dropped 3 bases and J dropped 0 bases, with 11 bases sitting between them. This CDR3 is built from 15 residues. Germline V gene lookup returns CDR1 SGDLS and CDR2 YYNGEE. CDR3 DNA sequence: TGTGCCAGCAGCGATTCGTGGATTAGCACAGATACGCAGTATTTT. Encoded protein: CASSDSWISTDTQYF.

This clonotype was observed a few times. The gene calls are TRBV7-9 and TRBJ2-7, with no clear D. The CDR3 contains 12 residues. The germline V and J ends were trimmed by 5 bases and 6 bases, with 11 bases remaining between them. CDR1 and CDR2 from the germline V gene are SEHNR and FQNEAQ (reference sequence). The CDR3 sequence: CASSADMGEQYF. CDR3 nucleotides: TGTGCCAGCAGCGCCGATATGGGCGAGCAGTACTTC.

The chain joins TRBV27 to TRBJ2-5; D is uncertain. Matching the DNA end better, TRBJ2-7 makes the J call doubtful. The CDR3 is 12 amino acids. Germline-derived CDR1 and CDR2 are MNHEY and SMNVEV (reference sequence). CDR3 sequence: CASRELRAEQYF. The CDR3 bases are TGTGCCAGCAGGGAACTAAGGGCCGAGCAGTACTTC.

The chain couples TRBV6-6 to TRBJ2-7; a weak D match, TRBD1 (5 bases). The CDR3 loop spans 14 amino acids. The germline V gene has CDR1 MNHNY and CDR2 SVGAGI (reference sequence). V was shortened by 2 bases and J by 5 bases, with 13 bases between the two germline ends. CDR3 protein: CASSYSQGWNEQYF. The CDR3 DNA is TGTGCCAGCAGTTACAGCCAGGGATGGAACGAGCAGTACTTC.

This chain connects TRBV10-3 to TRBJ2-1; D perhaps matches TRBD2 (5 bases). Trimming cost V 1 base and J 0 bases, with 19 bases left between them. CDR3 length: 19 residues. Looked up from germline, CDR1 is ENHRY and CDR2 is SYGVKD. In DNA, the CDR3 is TGTGCCATCAGTGAGTTATTAGGAGGAGCCCCAAGCTCCTACAATGAGCAGTTCTTC. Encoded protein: CAISELLGGAPSSYNEQFF.

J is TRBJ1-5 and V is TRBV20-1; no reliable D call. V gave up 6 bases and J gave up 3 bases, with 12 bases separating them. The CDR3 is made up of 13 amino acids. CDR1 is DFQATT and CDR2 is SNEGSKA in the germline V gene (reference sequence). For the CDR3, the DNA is TGCAGTGCCGCCGAAGGGATCAATCAGCCCCAGCATTTT. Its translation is CSAAEGINQPQHF.

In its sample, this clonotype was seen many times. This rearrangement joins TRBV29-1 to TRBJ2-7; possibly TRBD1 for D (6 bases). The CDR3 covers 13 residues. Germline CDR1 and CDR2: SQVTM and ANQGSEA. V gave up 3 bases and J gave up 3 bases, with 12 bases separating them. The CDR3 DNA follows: TGCAGCGTTGAGGACAGAGACCGCTACGAGCAGTACTTC. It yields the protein CSVEDRDRYEQYF.

CDR3 nucleotides: TGTGCCAGCAGCTTGGACCTCGCATTAGCCAAAAACATTCAGTACTTC. The encoded protein is CASSLDLALAKNIQYF. The V gene is TRBV5-5, the J gene TRBJ2-4; no clear D. V gave up 0 bases and J gave up 0 bases, with 10 bases separating them. CDR1 SGHKS and CDR2 YYEKEE come from the germline V gene (reference sequence). This CDR3 has 16 residues.

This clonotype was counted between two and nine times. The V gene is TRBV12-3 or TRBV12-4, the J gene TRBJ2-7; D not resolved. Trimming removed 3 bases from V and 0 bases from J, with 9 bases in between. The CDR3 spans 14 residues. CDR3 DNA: TGTGCCAGCAGTTTCTGGCGCAGCTCCTACGAGCAGTACTTC. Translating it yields CASSFWRSSYEQYF.

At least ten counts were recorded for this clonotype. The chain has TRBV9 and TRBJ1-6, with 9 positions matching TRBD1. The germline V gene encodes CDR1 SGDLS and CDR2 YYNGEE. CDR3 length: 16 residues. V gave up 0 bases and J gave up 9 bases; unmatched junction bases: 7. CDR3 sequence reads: CASSVGDRGVGSPLHF. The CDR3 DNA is TGTGCCAGCAGCGTAGGAGACAGGGGGGTCGGTTCACCCCTCCACTTT. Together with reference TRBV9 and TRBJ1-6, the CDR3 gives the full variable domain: DSGVTQTPKHLITATGQRVTLRCSPRSGDLSVYWYQQSLDQGLQFLIQYYNGEERAKGNILERFSAQQFPDLHSELNLSSLELGDSALYFCASSVGDRGVGSPLHFGNGTRLTVT.

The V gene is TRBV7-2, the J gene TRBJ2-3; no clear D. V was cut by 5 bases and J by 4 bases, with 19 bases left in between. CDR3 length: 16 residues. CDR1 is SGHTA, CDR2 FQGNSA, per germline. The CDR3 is CASSNSGRVAADTQYF. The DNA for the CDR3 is TGTGCCAGCAGCAACTCCGGAAGGGTAGCTGCAGATACGCAGTATTTT.